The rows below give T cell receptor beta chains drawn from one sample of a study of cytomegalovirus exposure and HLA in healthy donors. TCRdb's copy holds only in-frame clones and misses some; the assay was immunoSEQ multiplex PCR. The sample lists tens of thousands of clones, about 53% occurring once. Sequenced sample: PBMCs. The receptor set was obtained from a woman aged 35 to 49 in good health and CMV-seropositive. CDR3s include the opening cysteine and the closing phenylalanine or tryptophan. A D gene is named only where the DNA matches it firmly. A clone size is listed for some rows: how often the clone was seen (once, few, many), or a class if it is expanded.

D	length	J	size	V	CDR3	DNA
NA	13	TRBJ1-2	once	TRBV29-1	CSVEGGYGYGYTF	TGCAGCGTTGAAGGAGGGTATGGGTATGGCTACACCTTC
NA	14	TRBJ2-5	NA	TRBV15	CATSTHLRGETQYF	TGTGCCACCAGTACCCATCTTCGGGGAGAGACCCAGTACTTC
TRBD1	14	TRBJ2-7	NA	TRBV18	CASSDGQGSYEQYF	TGTGCCAGCTCAGACGGACAGGGAAGCTACGAGCAGTACTTC
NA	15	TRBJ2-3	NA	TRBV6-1	CASSGRGWTTDTQYF	TGTGCCAGCAGTGGCAGGGGTTGGACCACAGATACGCAGTATTTT
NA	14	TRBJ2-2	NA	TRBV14	CASSQDYYTGELFF	TGTGCCAGCAGCCAAGACTATTACACCGGGGAGCTGTTTTTT
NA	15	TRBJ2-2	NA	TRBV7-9	CASSFSPGDTGELFF	TGTGCCAGCAGCTTTAGTCCGGGGGACACCGGGGAGCTGTTTTTT
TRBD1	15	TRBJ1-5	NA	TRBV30	CAWSVPARGDQPQHF	TGTGCCTGGAGTGTACCCGCCAGGGGGGATCAGCCCCAGCATTTT
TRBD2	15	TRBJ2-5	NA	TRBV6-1	CASSDISGGQETQYF	TGTGCCAGCAGTGATATTAGCGGGGGACAAGAGACCCAGTACTTC
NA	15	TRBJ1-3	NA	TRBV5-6	CASSEGPAGRNTIYF	TGTGCCAGCAGCGAAGGGCCCGCGGGTAGAAACACCATATATTTT
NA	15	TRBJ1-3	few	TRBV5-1	CASSLGSGTGNTIYF	TGCGCCAGCAGCTTGGGGTCCGGTACGGGAAACACCATATATTTT
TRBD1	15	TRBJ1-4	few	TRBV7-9	CASSLGWTGDEKLFF	TGTGCCAGCAGCTTAGGTTGGACAGGGGATGAAAAACTGTTTTTT
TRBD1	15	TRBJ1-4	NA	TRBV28	CASTWAGTGGEKLFF	TGTGCCAGCACTTGGGCTGGGACAGGGGGAGAAAAACTGTTTTTT
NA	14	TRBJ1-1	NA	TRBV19	CASRGNRENTEAFF	TGTGCCAGTCGAGGAAACAGGGAAAACACTGAAGCTTTCTTT
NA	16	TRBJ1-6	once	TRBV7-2	CASSLARRGDNSPLHF	TGTGCCAGCAGCTTAGCGCGCAGGGGAGATAATTCACCCCTCCACTTT
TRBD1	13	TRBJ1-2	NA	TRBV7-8	CASSFQGALGYTF	TGTGCCAGCAGCTTCCAGGGGGCGCTTGGCTACACCTTC
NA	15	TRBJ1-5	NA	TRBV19	CASSIGGAGDQPQHF	TGTGCCAGTAGTATAGGTGGGGCGGGGGATCAGCCCCAGCATTTT
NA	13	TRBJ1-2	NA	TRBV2	CASRVQSNYGYTF	TGTGCCAGCAGGGTACAGAGTAACTATGGCTACACCTTC
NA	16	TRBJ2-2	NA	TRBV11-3	CASSARPTDSTGELFF	TGTGCCAGCAGCGCAAGGCCGACGGACTCTACCGGGGAGCTGTTTTTT
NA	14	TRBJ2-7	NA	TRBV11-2	CASSLRPRDNEQYF	TGTGCCAGCAGCTTGAGGCCAAGGGACAACGAGCAGTACTTC
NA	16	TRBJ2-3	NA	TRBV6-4	CASSDSSQGGTDTQYF	TGTGCCAGCAGTGACTCTTCCCAGGGAGGTACAGATACGCAGTATTTT
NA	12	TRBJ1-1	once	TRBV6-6	CASSGWGREAFF	TGTGCCAGCAGTGGCTGGGGCAGGGAAGCTTTCTTT
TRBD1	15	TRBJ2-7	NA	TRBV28	CASSLSGTGGYEQYF	TGTGCCAGCAGTTTATCCGGGACAGGGGGATACGAGCAGTACTTC
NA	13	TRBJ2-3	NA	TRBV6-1	CASRKRDADTQYF	TGTGCCAGCAGAAAGAGGGATGCAGATACGCAGTATTTT
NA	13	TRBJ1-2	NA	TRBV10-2	CASGDTNNYGYTF	TGCGCGAGCGGGGACACAAATAACTATGGCTACACCTTC
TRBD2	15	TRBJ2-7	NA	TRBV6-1	CASSEESGGANEQYF	TGTGCCAGCAGTGAAGAAAGCGGGGGGGCGAACGAGCAGTACTTC
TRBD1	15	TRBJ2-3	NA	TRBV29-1	CSVVVGTGGPDTQYF	TGCAGCGTTGTAGTGGGGACAGGGGGTCCAGATACGCAGTATTTT
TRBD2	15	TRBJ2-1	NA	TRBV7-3	CASSPPGGPDNEQFF	TGTGCCAGCAGCCCCCCGGGGGGGCCGGACAATGAGCAGTTCTTC
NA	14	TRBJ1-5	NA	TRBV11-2	CASRPGPGGWPQHF	TGTGCCAGCAGACCGGGACCGGGGGGGTGGCCCCAGCATTTT
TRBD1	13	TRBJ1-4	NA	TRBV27	CASSFQGDEKLFF	TGTGCCAGCAGTTTTCAGGGGGATGAAAAACTGTTTTTT
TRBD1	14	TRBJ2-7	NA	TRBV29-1	CSVEGTGTAYEQYF	TGCAGCGTTGAAGGAACCGGGACAGCCTACGAGCAGTACTTC
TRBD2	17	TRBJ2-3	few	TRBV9	CASSATSGGLSTDTQYF	TGTGCCAGCAGCGCGACTAGCGGGGGATTAAGCACAGATACGCAGTATTTT
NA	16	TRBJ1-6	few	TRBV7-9	CASSSRVEAYNSPLHF	TGTGCCAGCAGCTCGCGGGTAGAGGCCTATAATTCACCCCTCCACTTT
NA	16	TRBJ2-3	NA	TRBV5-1	CASSLGLAGFTDTQYF	TGCGCCAGCAGCTTGGGGTTGGCGGGGTTCACAGATACGCAGTATTTT
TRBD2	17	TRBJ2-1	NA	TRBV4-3	CASSRLHSGGTYNEQFF	TGCGCCAGCAGCCGCCTACATAGCGGGGGGACCTACAATGAGCAGTTCTTC
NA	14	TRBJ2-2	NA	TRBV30	CAWSSLQVGGELFF	TGTGCCTGGAGTTCATTACAGGTGGGCGGGGAGCTGTTTTTT
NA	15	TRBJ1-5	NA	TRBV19	CASSILGQGNQPQHF	TGTGCCAGTAGTATCCTTGGGCAGGGGAATCAGCCCCAGCATTTT
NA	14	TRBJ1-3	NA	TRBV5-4	CASSFPGSGNTIYF	TGTGCCAGCAGCTTCCCCGGCTCTGGAAACACCATATATTTT
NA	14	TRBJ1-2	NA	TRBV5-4	CASSLDREHYGYTF	TGTGCCAGCAGCTTGGACAGGGAACACTATGGCTACACCTTC
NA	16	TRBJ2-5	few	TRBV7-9	CASSLGVGGGRETQYF	TGTGCCAGCAGCTTAGGCGTTGGGGGGGGGCGAGAGACCCAGTACTTC
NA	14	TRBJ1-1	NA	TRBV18	CASSLTGGEAEAFF	TGTGCCAGCTCACTCACAGGTGGGGAGGCTGAAGCTTTCTTT
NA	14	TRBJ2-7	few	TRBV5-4	CASSFNGGSYEQYF	TGTGCCAGCAGCTTTAACGGCGGATCCTACGAGCAGTACTTC
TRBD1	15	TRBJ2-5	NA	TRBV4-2	CASSPPGTGAETQYF	TGTGCCAGCAGCCCACCCGGGACAGGGGCAGAGACCCAGTACTTC
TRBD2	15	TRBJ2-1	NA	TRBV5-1	CASSLGAGGSVEQFF	TGCGCCAGCAGCTTGGGAGCGGGGGGGTCAGTTGAGCAGTTCTTC
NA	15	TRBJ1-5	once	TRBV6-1	CASTKGGRADQPQHF	TGTGCCAGCACTAAGGGAGGGAGGGCTGATCAGCCCCAGCATTTT
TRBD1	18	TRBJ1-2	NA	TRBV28	CASTIAGTGGPLNYGYTF	TGTGCCAGCACCATCGCCGGGACAGGGGGGCCCCTTAACTATGGCTACACCTTC
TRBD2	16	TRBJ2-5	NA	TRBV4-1	CASSQSLAGTWETQYF	TGCGCCAGCAGCCAAAGTCTAGCGGGGACCTGGGAGACCCAGTACTTC
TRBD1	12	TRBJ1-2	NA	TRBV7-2	CASSIGQGGYTF	TGTGCCAGCAGCATCGGACAGGGCGGCTACACCTTC
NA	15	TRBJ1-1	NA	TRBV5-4	CASSLPGGMNTEAFF	TGTGCCAGCAGCCTCCCCGGGGGAATGAACACTGAAGCTTTCTTT
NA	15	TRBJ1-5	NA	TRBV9	CASSVEAVGGQPQHF	TGTGCCAGCAGCGTAGAGGCGGTTGGGGGCCAGCCCCAGCATTTT
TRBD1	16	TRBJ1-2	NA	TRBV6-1	CASSETGGALLYGYTF	TGTGCCAGCAGTGAAACAGGGGGCGCCCTCCTCTATGGCTACACCTTC
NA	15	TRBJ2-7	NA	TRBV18	CASSPPSLSSYEQYF	TGTGCCAGCTCACCACCGTCCCTTAGCTCCTACGAGCAGTACTTC
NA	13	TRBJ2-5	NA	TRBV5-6	CASSLELKETQYF	TGTGCCAGCAGCTTGGAACTGAAAGAGACCCAGTACTTC
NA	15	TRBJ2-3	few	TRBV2	CASSERGQAGNTQYF	TGTGCCAGCAGTGAACGCGGGCAGGCGGGGAATACGCAGTATTTT
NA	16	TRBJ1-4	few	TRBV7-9	CASSFSRSGANEKLFF	TGTGCCAGCAGCTTTAGTAGGTCGGGAGCAAATGAAAAACTGTTTTTT
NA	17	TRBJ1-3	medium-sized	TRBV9	CASSVGIQGRGGNTIYF	TGTGCCAGCAGCGTAGGGATACAGGGAAGAGGTGGAAACACCATATATTTT